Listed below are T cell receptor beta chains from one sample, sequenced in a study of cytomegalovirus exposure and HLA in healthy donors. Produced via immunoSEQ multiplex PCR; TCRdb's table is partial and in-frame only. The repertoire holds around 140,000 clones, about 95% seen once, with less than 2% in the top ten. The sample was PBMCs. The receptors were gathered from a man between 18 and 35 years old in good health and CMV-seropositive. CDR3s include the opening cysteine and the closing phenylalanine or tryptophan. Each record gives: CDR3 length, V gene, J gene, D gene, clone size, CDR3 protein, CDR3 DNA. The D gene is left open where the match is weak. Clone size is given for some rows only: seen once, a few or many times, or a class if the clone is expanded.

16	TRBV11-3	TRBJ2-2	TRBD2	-	CASSFGGRFYTGELFF	TGTGCCAGCAGCTTCGGCGGGAGATTTTACACCGGGGAGCTGTTTTTT
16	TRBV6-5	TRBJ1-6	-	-	CASSYDRRQNYSPLHF	TGTGCCAGCAGTTACGACCGGAGACAGAACTATTCACCCCTCCACTTT
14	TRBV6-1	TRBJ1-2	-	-	CASSELTVNYGYTF	TGTGCCAGCAGTGAGTTGACAGTCAACTATGGCTACACCTTC
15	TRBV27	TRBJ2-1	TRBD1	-	CASSRGTGVPNEQFF	TGTGCCAGCAGCCGCGGGACAGGGGTTCCGAATGAGCAGTTCTTC
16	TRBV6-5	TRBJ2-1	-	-	CASSYSSKDYDNEQFF	TGTGCCAGCAGTTACTCTTCAAAAGACTACGACAATGAGCAGTTCTTC
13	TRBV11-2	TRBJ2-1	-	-	CASSLDRGNEQFF	TGTGCCAGCAGCTTAGATCGAGGCAATGAGCAGTTCTTC
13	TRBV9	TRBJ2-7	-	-	CASSASGLGEQYF	TGTGCCAGCAGCGCCTCAGGGTTGGGGGAGCAGTACTTC
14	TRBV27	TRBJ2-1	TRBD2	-	CASSLSGAYNEQFF	TGTGCCAGCAGTCTTAGCGGGGCCTACAATGAGCAGTTCTTC
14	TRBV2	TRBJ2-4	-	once	CASSDPGNKNIQYF	TGTGCCAGCAGTGATCCGGGGAACAAAAACATTCAGTACTTC
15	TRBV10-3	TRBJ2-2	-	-	CAISDRDKNTGELFF	TGTGCCATCAGCGACCGGGACAAGAACACCGGGGAGCTGTTTTTT
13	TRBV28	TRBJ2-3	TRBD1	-	CASSLQGADTQYF	TGTGCCAGCAGTCTACAGGGGGCAGATACGCAGTATTTT
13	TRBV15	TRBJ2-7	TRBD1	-	CATRTGSSYEQYF	TGTGCCACCAGGACAGGGAGCTCCTACGAGCAGTACTTC
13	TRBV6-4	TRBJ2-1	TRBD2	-	CASSQLAGVHQFF	TGTGCCAGCAGCCAACTAGCGGGAGTGCATCAGTTCTTC
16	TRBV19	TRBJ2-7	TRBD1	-	CASHQGSDRGRYEQYF	TGTGCCAGTCACCAGGGCTCGGACAGGGGGAGATACGAGCAGTACTTC
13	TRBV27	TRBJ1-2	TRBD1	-	CASRDRRFYGYTF	TGTGCCAGCCGGGACAGGCGTTTCTATGGCTACACCTTC
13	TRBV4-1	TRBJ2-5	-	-	CASSPQVQETQYF	TGCGCCAGCAGCCCGCAAGTACAGGAGACCCAGTACTTC
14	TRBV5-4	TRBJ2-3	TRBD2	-	CASGLAGVPDTQYF	TGTGCCAGCGGCCTAGCGGGAGTCCCAGATACGCAGTATTTT
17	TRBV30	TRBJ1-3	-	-	CAWIRPVQPGAGNTIYF	TGTGCCTGGATCCGTCCTGTCCAGCCAGGGGCTGGAAACACCATATATTTT
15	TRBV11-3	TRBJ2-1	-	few	CASTSGSRPYNEQFF	TGTGCCAGCACCTCCGGGAGCCGTCCCTACAATGAGCAGTTCTTC
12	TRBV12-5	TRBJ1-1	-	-	CASRQGVTEAFF	TGTGCTAGCCGACAAGGGGTCACTGAAGCTTTCTTT
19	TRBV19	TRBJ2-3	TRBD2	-	CASTPNSPGLAVGRDTQYF	TGTGCCAGTACTCCCAACTCCCCGGGACTAGCGGTGGGGAGGGATACGCAGTATTTT
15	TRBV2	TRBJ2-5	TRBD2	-	CASSDPAGVRETQYF	TGTGCCAGCAGTGATCCAGCGGGAGTTAGAGAGACCCAGTACTTC
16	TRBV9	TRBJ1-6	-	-	CASSSRAGPEASPLHF	TGTGCCAGCAGCTCGCGCGCAGGGCCCGAAGCTTCACCCCTCCACTTT
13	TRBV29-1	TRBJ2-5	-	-	CSGTTGNDETQYF	TGCAGCGGTACCACAGGGAACGATGAGACCCAGTACTTC
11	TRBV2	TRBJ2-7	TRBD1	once	CASSPGGEQYF	TGTGCCAGCAGTCCAGGGGGCGAGCAGTACTTC
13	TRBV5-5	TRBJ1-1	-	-	CASSSHPAAEAFF	TGTGCCAGCAGCTCCCATCCCGCGGCTGAAGCTTTCTTT
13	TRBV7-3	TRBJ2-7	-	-	CASSPDWNYEQYF	TGTGCCAGCAGCCCGGACTGGAACTACGAGCAGTACTTC
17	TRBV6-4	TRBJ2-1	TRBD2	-	CASSSREGGFFYNEQFF	TGTGCCAGCAGTTCGCGGGAGGGCGGGTTCTTCTACAATGAGCAGTTCTTC
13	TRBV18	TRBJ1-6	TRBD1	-	CASSPKDRAPLHF	TGTGCCAGCTCACCGAAGGACAGGGCACCCCTCCACTTT
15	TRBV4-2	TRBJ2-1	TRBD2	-	CASSIAGEGGNEQFF	TGTGCCAGCAGTATAGCGGGAGAAGGAGGTAATGAGCAGTTCTTC
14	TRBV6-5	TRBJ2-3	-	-	CASSYGQGKDTQYF	TGTGCCAGCAGTTACGGGCAGGGGAAAGATACGCAGTATTTT
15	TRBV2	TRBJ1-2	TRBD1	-	CASSEALGTASGYTF	TGTGCCAGCAGTGAAGCGCTTGGGACAGCTAGTGGCTACACCTTC
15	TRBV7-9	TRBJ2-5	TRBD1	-	CASSLGTGDQETQYF	TGTGCCAGCAGCTTAGGGACAGGGGACCAAGAGACCCAGTACTTC
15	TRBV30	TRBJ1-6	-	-	CAWSGDGLYNSPLHF	TGTGCCTGGAGCGGAGACGGACTCTATAATTCACCCCTCCACTTT
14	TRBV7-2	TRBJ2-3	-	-	CASSPRAYGDTQYF	TGTGCCAGCAGCCCCCGCGCCTACGGAGATACGCAGTATTTT
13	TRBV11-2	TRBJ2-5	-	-	CASSLGEKETQYF	TGTGCCAGCAGCCTGGGAGAAAAAGAGACCCAGTACTTC
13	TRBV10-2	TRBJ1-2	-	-	CASSGGQTYGYTF	TGCGCCAGCAGTGGAGGACAGACCTATGGCTACACCTTC
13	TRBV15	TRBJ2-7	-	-	CATSRQGRVEQYF	TGTGCCACCAGCAGACAGGGGCGGGTGGAGCAGTACTTC
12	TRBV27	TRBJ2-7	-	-	CASSRGSYEQYF	TGTGCCAGCAGTCGGGGCTCCTACGAGCAGTACTTC
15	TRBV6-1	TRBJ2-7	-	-	CASRGVQGSPYGQYF	TGTGCCAGCAGAGGTGTACAGGGTTCCCCCTACGGGCAGTACTTC
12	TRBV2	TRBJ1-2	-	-	CASKSGFYGYTF	TGTGCCAGCAAGAGCGGCTTCTATGGCTACACCTTC
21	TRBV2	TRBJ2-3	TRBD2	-	CARGERGKAFPSGSWLDTQYF	TGTGCCCGGGGGGAGAGGGGCAAAGCCTTTCCTAGCGGGAGTTGGCTAGATACGCAGTATTTT
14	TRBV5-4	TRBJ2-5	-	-	CASSLNRGGETQYF	TGTGCCAGCAGCTTGAACAGGGGAGGAGAGACCCAGTACTTC
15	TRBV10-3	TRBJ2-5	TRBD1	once	CAISEGTGGYETQYF	TGTGCCATCAGTGAGGGGACAGGTGGATACGAGACCCAGTACTTC
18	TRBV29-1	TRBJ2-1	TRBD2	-	CSGSGTSGYSDSYNEQFF	TGCAGCGGGTCCGGGACTAGCGGATACTCCGACTCCTACAATGAGCAGTTCTTC
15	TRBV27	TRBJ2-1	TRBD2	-	CASSLSAGAYNEQFF	TGTGCCAGCAGTTTATCGGCGGGAGCCTACAATGAGCAGTTCTTC
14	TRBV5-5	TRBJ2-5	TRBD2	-	CASSARLAAETQYF	TGTGCCAGCAGCGCCAGACTAGCGGCTGAGACCCAGTACTTC
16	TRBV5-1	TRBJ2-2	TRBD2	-	CASSSSGRWSTGELFF	TGCGCCAGCAGCTCAAGCGGGAGGTGGAGCACCGGGGAGCTGTTTTTT
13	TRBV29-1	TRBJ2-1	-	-	CSVAKGEWVEQFF	TGCAGCGTTGCAAAGGGGGAGTGGGTTGAGCAGTTCTTC
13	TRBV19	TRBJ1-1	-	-	CASSETGYTEAFF	TGTGCCAGTAGTGAAACAGGATACACTGAAGCTTTCTTT
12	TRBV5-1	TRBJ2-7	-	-	CASSPLGYEQYF	TGCGCCAGCAGCCCACTAGGCTACGAGCAGTACTTC
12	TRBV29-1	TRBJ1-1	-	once	CSVRQGNTEAFF	TGCAGCGTTCGGCAGGGGAACACTGAAGCTTTCTTT
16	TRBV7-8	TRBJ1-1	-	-	CASSLVQGNMNTEAFF	TGTGCCAGCAGCTTAGTGCAGGGTAATATGAACACTGAAGCTTTCTTT
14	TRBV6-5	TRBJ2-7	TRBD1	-	CASSYRTGGYEQYF	TGTGCCAGCAGTTACAGGACAGGGGGCTACGAGCAGTACTTC